Listed here is a single T cell receptor (beta chain). Antigen unknown. The CDR3 covers 13 residues. The germline V gene encodes CDR1 SGHRS and CDR2 YFSETQ. Trimming pared 0 bases from V and 3 bases from J, leaving 6 bases between. This sample was taken from a study of Ad26.COV2.S vaccination and SARS-CoV-2 variants. Study at large: Intramuscularly, Ad26.COV2.S was given either once or twice, 56 days apart.

This table comes from immunoSEQ multiplex PCR, and its TCRdb copy is limited to in-frame clones, with some not included. This table has roughly 400,000 clones, over 80% appearing once. Study-level findings and limits: Researchers cautioned that TCR breadth and depth analyses may have underestimated total T cell responses.

Treatment specified: roughly 20 received Ad26.COV2.S at low or high dose, single or two shots; a few received placebo; per-sample allocation not given. Day 63 after the first injection of vaccine or placebo was the sampling time. At a Boston site, the person donating was an adult of 18-55 years. V gene TRBV5-1 combines with J gene TRBJ1-1, with a tentative D call TRBD1 (6 bases). The clonotype comes from a person aged 18-65 years who received the Ad26.COV2.S COVID-19 vaccine or a placebo. The material sequenced was peripheral blood, taken in a trial of Ad26.COV2.S vaccine versus placebo. Here the CDR3 reads CASSLDRDTEAFF. The CDR3 DNA follows: TGCGCCAGCAGCTTGGACAGGGACACTGAAGCTTTCTTT.